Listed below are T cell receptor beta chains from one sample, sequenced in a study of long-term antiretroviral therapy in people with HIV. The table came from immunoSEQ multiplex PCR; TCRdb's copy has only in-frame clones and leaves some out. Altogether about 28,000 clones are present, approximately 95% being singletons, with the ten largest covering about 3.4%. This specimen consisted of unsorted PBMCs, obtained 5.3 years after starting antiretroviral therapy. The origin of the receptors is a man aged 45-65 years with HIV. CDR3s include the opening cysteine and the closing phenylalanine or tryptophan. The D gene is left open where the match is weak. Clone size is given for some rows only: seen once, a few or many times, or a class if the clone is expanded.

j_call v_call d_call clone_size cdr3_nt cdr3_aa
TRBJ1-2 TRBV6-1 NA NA TGTGCCAGCAGTGAAGCAGAAGTCACTAACTATGGCTACACCTTC CASSEAEVTNYGYTF
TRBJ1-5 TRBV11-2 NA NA TGTGCCAGCAGCTTAGAATCGGCCTTTCAGCCCCAGCATTTT CASSLESAFQPQHF
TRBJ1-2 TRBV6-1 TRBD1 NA TGTGCCAGCCGGGACAGGGCTTCTGGCTACACCTTC CASRDRASGYTF
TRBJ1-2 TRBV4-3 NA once TGCGCCAGCAGCCAAGGTGGGCTGGACAGTCGGGGCTACACCTTC CASSQGGLDSRGYTF
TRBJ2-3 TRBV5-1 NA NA TGCGCCAGCAGCTCCTCCGACAGGTGGGGAACAGATACGCAGTATTTT CASSSSDRWGTDTQYF
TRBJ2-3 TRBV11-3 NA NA TGTGCCAGCAGCTTAGGAAGGAGGGGTGAAGCAGATACGCAGTATTTT CASSLGRRGEADTQYF
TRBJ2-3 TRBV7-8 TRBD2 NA TGTGCCAGCAGCTTAGTCGTAGCGGGGGGGCTAGGAGATACGCAGTATTTT CASSLVVAGGLGDTQYF
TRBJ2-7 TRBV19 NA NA TGTGCCAGTAGTATAGTATTAGTCGGAGGGGCCCTCTCCTACGAGCAGTACTTC CASSIVLVGGALSYEQYF
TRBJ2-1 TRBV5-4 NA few TGTGCCAGCAGCTTGGCCTCGGGGGCCTCCTACAATGAGCAGTTCTTC CASSLASGASYNEQFF
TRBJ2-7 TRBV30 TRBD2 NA TGTGCCTGGAGTCTGACTAGCGGGGGAGGGGAGCAGTACTTC CAWSLTSGGGEQYF
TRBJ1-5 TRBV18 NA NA TGTGCCAGCTCACCACCGGGCGGAGATAGCAATCAGCCCCAGCATTTT CASSPPGGDSNQPQHF
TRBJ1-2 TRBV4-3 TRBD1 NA TGCGCCAGCAGCATCGACAGGGGATATGGCTACACCTTC CASSIDRGYGYTF
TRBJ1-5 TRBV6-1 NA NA TGTGCCAGCATACAGGGCAGTGGCAATCAGCCCCAGCATTTT CASIQGSGNQPQHF